This T cell receptor beta chain was captured in a study of blood T cell repertoires in COVID-19. CDR3 length equals 16 residues. V shed 6 bases and J shed 2 bases, with 18 bases lying between them. Germline assignment: CDR1 LNHDA and CDR2 SQIVND (reference sequence). Repertoires were generated with immunoSEQ multiplex PCR, while TCRdb's copy carries only in-frame clones and drops some. The top ten hold 1.5% to 2% of the sample, which has about 320,000 clones, more than 70% seen once. This sequence joins TRBV19 and TRBJ2-3, with a tentative D call TRBD1 (6 bases). The sequenced sample was peripheral blood. The receptor was isolated from a woman aged 45-59 years with acute or convalescent COVID-19. The CDR3 protein is CASRGASGQFTDTQYF. The CDR3 DNA follows: TGTGCCAGTAGGGGGGCCAGTGGACAGTTCACAGATACGCAGTATTTT. Complete variable domain (other parts from reference TRBV19 and TRBJ2-3): DGGITQSPKYLFRKEGQNVTLSCEQNLNHDAMYWYRQDPGQGLRLIYYSQIVNDFQKGDIAEGYSVSREKKESFPLTVTSAQKNPTAFYLCASRGASGQFTDTQYFGPGTRLTVL.